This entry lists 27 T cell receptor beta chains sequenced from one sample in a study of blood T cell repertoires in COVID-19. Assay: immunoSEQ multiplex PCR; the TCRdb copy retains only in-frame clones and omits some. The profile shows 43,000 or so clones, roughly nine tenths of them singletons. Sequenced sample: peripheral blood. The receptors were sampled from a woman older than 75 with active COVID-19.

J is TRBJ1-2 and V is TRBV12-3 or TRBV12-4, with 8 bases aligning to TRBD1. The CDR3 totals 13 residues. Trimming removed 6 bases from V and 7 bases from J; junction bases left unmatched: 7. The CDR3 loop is CASRVDREGGYTF. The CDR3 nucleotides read TGTGCCAGCAGAGTGGACAGGGAAGGTGGCTACACCTTC.

The CDR3 spells CASSRQRGGIHQPQHF. DNA of the CDR3: TGTGCCAGCAGCCGACAACGGGGGGGGATCCATCAGCCCCAGCATTTT. The V call is TRBV28, the J call TRBJ1-5, with a weak D call TRBD1 (5 bases). V lost 6 bases and J lost 5, with 20 bases in between. CDR3 length: 16 residues. The germline gives CDR1 MDHEN, CDR2 SYDVKM. The full variable domain, completed using reference TRBV28 and TRBJ1-5, is DVKVTQSSRYLVKRTGEKVFLECVQDMDHENMFWYRQDPGLGLRLIYFSYDVKMKEKGDIPEGYSVSREKKERFSLILESASTNQTSMYLCASSRQRGGIHQPQHFGDGTRLSIL.

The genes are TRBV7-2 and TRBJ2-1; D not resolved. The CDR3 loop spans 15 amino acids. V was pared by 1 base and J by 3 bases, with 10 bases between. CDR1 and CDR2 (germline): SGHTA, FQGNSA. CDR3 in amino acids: CASSLVVTVYNEQFF. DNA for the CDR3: TGTGCCAGCAGCTTAGTTGTGACTGTCTACAATGAGCAGTTCTTC.

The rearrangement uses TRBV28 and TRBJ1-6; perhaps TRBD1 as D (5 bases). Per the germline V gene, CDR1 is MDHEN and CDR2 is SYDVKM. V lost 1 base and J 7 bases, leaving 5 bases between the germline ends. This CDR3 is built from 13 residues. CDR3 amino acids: CASSLSGNSPLHF. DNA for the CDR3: TGTGCCAGCAGTTTATCAGGGAATTCACCCCTCCACTTT.

The CDR3 bases are TGTGCCAGCAGCCCAAGCGCGGGGGGTAGGGAGACCCAGTACTTC. Translating gives CASSPSAGGRETQYF. The rearrangement joins TRBV3-1 (or the pseudogene TRBV3-2) to TRBJ2-5, with 8 bases lining up with TRBD2. J lost 5 bases, V lost 4 bases, and 9 bases had no gene match. Germline V lookup: CDR1 LGHDT, CDR2 YNNKEL (reference sequence). The CDR3 is 15 residues long.

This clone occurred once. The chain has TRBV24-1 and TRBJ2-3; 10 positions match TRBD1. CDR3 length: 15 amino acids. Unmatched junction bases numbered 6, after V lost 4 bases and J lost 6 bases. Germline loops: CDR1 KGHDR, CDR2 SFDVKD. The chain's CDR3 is CATSEPTGGEDTQYF. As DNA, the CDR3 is TGTGCCACCAGTGAACCGACAGGGGGCGAGGATACGCAGTATTTT.

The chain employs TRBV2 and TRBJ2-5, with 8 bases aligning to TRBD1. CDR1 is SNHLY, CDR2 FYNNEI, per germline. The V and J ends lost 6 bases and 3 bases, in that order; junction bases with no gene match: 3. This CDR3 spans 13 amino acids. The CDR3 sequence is CASRDRVKETQYF. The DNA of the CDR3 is TGTGCCAGCAGGGACAGGGTGAAAGAGACCCAGTACTTC.

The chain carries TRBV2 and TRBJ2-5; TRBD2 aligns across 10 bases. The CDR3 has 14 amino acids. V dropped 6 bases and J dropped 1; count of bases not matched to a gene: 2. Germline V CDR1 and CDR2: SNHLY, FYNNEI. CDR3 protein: CASRASGGQETQYF. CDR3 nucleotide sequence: TGTGCCAGCAGGGCTAGCGGGGGCCAAGAGACCCAGTACTTC.

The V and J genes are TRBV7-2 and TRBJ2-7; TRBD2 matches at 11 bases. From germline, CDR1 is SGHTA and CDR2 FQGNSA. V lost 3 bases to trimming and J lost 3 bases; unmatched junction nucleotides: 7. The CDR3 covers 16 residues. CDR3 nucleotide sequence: TGTGCCAGCAGCTTTACTCTAGCGGGGGGAAACTACGAGCAGTACTTC. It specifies CASSFTLAGGNYEQYF. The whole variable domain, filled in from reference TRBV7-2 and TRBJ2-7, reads GAGVSQSPSNKVTEKGKDVELRCDPISGHTALYWYRQSLGQGLEFLIYFQGNSAPDKSGLPSDRFSAERTGGSVSTLTIQRTQQEDSAVYLCASSFTLAGGNYEQYFGPGTRLTVT.

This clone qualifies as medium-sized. The CDR3 spells CASSQNTGQGSYEQYF. In DNA, the CDR3 is TGTGCCAGCAGCCAAAACACGGGACAGGGCTCCTACGAGCAGTACTTC. The rearrangement links TRBV7-8 to TRBJ2-7; 9 bases agree with TRBD1. The CDR3 has 16 residues. Germline V gene lookup returns CDR1 SGHVS and CDR2 FQNEAQ. V dropped 5 bases and J dropped 0; count of bases not matched to a gene: 8.

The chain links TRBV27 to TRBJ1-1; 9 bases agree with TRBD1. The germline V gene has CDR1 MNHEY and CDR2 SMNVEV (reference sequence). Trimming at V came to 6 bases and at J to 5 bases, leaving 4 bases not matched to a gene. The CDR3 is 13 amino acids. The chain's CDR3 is CASSYDRGTEAFF. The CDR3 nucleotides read TGTGCCAGCAGCTACGACAGGGGGACTGAAGCTTTCTTT.

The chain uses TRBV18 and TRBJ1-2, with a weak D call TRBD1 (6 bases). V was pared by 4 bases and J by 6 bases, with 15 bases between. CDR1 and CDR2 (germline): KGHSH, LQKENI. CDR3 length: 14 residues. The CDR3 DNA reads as TGTGCCAGCTCACGATGGACAGAGCAAGATGGCTACACCTTC. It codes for CASSRWTEQDGYTF.

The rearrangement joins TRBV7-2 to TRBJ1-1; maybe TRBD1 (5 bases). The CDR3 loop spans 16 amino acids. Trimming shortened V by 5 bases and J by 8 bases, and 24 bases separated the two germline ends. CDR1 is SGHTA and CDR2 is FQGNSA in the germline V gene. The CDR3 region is CASSPLGAGLKEEAFF. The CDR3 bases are TGTGCCAGCAGCCCCCTTGGGGCAGGGCTTAAAGAAGAAGCTTTCTTT. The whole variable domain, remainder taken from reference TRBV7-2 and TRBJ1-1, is GAGVSQSPSNKVTEKGKDVELRCDPISGHTALYWYRQSLGQGLEFLIYFQGNSAPDKSGLPSDRFSAERTGGSVSTLTIQRTQQEDSAVYLCASSPLGAGLKEEAFFGQGTRLTVV.

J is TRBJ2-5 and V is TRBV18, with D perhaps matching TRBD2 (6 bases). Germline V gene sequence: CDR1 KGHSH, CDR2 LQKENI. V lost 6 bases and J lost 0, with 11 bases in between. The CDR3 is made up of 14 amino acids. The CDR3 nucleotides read TGTGCCAGCTCCCGACTAGGGCACCAAGAGACCCAGTACTTC. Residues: CASSRLGHQETQYF.

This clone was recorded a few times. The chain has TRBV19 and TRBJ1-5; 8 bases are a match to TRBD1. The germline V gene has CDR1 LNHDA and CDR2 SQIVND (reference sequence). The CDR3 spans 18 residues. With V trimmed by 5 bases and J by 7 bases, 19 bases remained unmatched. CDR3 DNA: TGTGCCAGTAGTTCAGACCCGACACAGGGGGTACAGAAGCAGCCCCAGCATTTT. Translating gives CASSSDPTQGVQKQPQHF.

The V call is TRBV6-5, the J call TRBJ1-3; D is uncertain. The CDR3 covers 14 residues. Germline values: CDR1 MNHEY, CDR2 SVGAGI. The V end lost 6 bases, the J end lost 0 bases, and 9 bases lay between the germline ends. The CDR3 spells CASRNSYSGNTIYF. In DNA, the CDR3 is TGTGCCAGCAGAAACAGCTACTCTGGAAACACCATATATTTT.

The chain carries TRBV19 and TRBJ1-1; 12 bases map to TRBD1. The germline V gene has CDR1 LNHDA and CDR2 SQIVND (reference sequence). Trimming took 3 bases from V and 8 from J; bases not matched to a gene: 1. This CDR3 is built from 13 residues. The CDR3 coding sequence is TGTGCCAGTAGTATGGGGACAGGGGGCGAAGCTTTCTTT. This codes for CASSMGTGGEAFF.

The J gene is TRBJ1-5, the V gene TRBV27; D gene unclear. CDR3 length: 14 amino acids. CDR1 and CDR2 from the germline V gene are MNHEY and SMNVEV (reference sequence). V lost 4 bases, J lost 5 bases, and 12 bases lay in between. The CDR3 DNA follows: TGTGCCAGCAGTTCACTAAGAAACGATCAGCCCCAGCATTTT. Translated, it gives CASSSLRNDQPQHF.

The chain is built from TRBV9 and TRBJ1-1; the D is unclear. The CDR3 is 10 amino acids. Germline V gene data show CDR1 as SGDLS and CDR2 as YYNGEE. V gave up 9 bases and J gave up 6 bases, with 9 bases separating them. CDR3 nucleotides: TGTGCCACCGTGACACCTGAAGCTTTCTTT. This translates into CATVTPEAFF.

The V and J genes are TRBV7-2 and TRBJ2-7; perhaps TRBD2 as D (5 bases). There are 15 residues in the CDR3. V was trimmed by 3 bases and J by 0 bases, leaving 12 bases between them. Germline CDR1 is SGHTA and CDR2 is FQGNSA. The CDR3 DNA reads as TGTGCCAGCAGCTTTACTCCGGGGAGCTCCTACGAGCAGTACTTC. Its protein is CASSFTPGSSYEQYF. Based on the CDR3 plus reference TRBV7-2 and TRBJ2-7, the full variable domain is GAGVSQSPSNKVTEKGKDVELRCDPISGHTALYWYRQSLGQGLEFLIYFQGNSAPDKSGLPSDRFSAERTGGSVSTLTIQRTQQEDSAVYLCASSFTPGSSYEQYFGPGTRLTVT.

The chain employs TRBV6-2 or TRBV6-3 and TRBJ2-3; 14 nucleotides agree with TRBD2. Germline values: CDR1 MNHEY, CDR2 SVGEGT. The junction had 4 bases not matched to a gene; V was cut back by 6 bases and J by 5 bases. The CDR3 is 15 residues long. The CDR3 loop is CASSRTSGGRDTQYF. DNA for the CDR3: TGTGCCAGCAGCCGGACTAGCGGGGGGAGAGATACGCAGTATTTT.

CDR3 in DNA: TGCAGCGTTAGTGATACAGGGTATGGCGGGGAGCTGTTTTTT. It translates to CSVSDTGYGGELFF. The chain couples TRBV29-1 to TRBJ2-2, with D possibly matching TRBD1 (6 bases). The length of the CDR3 is 14 residues. Between the trimmed V and J ends, which lost 5 bases and 7 bases, there was a span of 17 bases. Germline V CDR1 and CDR2: SQVTM, ANQGSEA.

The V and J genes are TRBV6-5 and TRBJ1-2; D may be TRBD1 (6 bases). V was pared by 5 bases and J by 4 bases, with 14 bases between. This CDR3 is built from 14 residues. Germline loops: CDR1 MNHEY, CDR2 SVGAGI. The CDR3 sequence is CASSRTDPSYGYTF. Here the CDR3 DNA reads TGTGCCAGCAGTAGGACAGATCCCTCCTATGGCTACACCTTC.

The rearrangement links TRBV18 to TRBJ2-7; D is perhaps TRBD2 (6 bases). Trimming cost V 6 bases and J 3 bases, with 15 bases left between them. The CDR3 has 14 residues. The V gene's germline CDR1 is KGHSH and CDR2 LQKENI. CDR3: CASSPPGLYYEQYF. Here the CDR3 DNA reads TGTGCCAGCTCCCCCCCGGGACTTTACTACGAGCAGTACTTC.

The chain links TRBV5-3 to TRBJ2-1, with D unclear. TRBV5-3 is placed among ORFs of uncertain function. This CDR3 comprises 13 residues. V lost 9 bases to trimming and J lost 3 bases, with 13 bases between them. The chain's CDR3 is CATPREFYNEQFF. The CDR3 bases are TGTGCCACACCCCGCGAATTCTACAATGAGCAGTTCTTC.

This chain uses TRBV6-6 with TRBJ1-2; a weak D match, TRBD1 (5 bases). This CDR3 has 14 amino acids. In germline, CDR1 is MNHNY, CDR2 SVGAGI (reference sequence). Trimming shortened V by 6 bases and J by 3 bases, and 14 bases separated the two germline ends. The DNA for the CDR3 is TGTGCCAGCAGGCCCGCGGGGGATTACTATGGCTACACCTTC. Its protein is CASRPAGDYYGYTF.

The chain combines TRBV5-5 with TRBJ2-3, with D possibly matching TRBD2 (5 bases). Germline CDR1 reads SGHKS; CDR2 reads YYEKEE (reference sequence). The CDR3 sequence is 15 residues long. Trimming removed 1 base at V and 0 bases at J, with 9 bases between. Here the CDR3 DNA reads TGTGCCAGCAGCTTGCGGAGGCTGAGCACAGATACGCAGTATTTT. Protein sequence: CASSLRRLSTDTQYF.